Reported below is one T cell receptor (beta chain). What it binds is not known. These data come from a study of CD4+ T cells in melanoma. Study conclusions and caveats: CD8+ T cell, macrophage and B cell function reportedly correlated with neoantigen-specific CD4+ T cells.

Libraries were prepared by immunoSEQ multiplex PCR; TCRdb keeps only in-frame clonotypes and omits some of them. The data show more than 20,000 clones, with over 75% seen just once and about 3.5% held by the top ten. V dropped 0 bases and J dropped 13 bases, with 17 bases sitting between them. CDR3 length equals 15 residues. Per germline, CDR1 SGHRS and CDR2 YFSETQ. The chain combines TRBV5-1 with TRBJ1-6, with no clear D. The TCR originated in a human donor with melanoma. Source material: cells from a culture (not recorded whether cultured in vitro). DNA for the CDR3: TGCGCCAGCAGCTTGGGAGACTTACCCGGGCTTCCCCTCCACTTT. Translation gives CASSLGDLPGLPLHF.